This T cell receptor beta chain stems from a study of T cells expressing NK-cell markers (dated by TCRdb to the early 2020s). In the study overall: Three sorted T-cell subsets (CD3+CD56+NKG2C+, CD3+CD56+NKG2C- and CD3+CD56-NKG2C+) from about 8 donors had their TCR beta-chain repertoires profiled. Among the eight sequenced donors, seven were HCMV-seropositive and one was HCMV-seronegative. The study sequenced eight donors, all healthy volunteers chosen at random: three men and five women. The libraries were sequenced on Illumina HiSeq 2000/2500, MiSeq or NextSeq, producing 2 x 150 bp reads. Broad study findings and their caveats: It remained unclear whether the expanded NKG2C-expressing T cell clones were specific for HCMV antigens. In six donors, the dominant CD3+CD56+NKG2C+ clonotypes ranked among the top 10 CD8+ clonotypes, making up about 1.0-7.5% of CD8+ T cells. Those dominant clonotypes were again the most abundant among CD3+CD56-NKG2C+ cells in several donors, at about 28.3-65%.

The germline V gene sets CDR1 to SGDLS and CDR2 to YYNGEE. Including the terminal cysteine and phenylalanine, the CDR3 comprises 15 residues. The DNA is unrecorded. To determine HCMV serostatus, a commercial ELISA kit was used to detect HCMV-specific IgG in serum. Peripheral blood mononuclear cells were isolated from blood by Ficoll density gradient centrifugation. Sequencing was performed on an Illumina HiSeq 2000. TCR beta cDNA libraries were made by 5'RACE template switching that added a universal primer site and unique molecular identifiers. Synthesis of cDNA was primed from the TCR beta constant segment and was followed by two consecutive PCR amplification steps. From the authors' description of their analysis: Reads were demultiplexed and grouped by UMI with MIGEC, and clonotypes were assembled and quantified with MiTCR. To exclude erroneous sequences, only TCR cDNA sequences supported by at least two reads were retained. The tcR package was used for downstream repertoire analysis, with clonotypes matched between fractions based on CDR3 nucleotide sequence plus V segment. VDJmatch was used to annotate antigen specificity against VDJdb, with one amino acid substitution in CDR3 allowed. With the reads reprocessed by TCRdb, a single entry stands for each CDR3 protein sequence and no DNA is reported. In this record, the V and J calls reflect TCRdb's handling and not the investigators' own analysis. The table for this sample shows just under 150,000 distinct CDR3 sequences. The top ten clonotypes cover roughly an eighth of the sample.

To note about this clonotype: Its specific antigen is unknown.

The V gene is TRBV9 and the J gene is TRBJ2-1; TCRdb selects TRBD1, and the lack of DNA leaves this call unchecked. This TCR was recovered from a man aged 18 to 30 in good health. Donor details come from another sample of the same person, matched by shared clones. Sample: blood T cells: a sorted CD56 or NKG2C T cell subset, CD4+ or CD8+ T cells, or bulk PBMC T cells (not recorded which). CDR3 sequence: CASSPGGGRNNEQFF.